This TCR beta chain is from a study of identical twins. General study points: Whereas memory repertoires showed no such difference, abundant cord blood beta clonotypes carried fewer insertions.

The CDR3 extends over 15 amino acids. The junction had 7 bases not matched to a gene; V was cut back by 4 bases and J by 10 bases. As for this clonotype: The antigen remains unidentified.

Each CDR3 protein is one row after TCRdb ran MiXCR on the 5' RACE reads. This sample has hundreds of thousands of distinct CDR3 sequences, with 15% to 20% found just once. This sample also belongs to another study, concerning T cells expressing NK-cell markers.

The rearrangement links TRBV12-3 or TRBV12-4 to TRBJ2-7, with 16 bases aligning to TRBD2. This TCR was recovered from a woman younger than 30 in good health. Sequenced input: PBMCs. CDR3 in DNA: TGTGCCAGCAGTTCATCCGGGACTAGCGGGAGGGCCCAGTACTTC. Translation gives CASSSSGTSGRAQYF.